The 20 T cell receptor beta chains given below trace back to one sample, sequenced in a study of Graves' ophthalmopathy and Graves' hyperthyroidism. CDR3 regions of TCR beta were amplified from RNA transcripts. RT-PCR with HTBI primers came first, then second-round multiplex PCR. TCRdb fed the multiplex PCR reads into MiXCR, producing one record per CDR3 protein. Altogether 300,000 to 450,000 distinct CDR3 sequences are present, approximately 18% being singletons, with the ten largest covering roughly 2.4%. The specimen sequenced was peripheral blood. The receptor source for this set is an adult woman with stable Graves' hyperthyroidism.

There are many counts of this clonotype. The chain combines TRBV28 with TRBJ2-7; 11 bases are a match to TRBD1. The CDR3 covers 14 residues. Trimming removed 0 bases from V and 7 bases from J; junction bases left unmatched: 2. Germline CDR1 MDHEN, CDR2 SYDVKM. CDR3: CASSLWRDRGEQYF. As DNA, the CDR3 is TGTGCCAGCAGTTTATGGAGGGACAGGGGGGAGCAGTACTTC. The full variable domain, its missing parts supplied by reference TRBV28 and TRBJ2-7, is DVKVTQSSRYLVKRTGEKVFLECVQDMDHENMFWYRQDPGLGLRLIYFSYDVKMKEKGDIPEGYSVSREKKERFSLILESASTNQTSMYLCASSLWRDRGEQYFGPGTRLTVT.

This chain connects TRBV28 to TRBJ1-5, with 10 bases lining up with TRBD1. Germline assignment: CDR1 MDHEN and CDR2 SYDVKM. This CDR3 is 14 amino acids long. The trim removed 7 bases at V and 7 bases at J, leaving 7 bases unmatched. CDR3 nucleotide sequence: TGTGCCAGCACTCCCCGGGACAGGGGCCAGCCCCAGCATTTT. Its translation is CASTPRDRGQPQHF.

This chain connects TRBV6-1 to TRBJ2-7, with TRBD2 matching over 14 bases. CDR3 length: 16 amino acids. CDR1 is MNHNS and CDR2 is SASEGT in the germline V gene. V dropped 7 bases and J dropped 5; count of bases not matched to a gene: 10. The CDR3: CASTGTSGRYVNEQYF. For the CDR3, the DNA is TGTGCCAGCACCGGGACTAGCGGGAGATATGTGAACGAGCAGTACTTC.

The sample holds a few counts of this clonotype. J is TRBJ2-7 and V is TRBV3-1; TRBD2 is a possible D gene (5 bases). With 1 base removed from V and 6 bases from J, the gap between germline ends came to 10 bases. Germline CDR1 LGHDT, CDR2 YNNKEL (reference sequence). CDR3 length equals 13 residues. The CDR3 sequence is CASSQVGGLEQYF. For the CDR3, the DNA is TGTGCCAGCAGCCAAGTAGGCGGGCTCGAGCAGTACTTC.

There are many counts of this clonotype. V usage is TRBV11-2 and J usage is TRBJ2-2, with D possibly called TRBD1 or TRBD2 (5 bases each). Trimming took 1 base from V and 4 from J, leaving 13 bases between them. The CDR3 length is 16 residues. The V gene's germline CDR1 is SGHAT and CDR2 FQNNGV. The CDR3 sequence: CASSLVGTPGTGELFF. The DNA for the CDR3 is TGTGCCAGCAGCTTAGTGGGGACCCCCGGCACCGGGGAGCTGTTTTTT.

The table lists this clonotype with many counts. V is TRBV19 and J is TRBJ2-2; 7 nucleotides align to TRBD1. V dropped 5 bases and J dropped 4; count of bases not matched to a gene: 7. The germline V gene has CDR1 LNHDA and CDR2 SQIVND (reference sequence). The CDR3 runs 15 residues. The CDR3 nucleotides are TGTGCCAGTAGTGTCACAGGGGTGGTCACCGGGGAGCTGTTTTTT. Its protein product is CASSVTGVVTGELFF.

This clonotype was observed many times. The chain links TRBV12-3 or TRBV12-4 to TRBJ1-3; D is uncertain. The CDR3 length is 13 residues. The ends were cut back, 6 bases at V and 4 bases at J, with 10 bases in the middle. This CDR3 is CASSPTEGNTIYF. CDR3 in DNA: TGTGCCAGCAGCCCCACCGAAGGAAACACCATATATTTT.

In DNA form, the CDR3 reads TGTGCCAGCAGGAAGGGACAGCACCATGGCTACACCTTC. It translates to CASRKGQHHGYTF. The rearrangement links TRBV6-1 to TRBJ1-2; 7 bases are a match to TRBD1. Germline V gives CDR1 MNHNS, CDR2 SASEGT. The CDR3 has 13 residues. J was trimmed by 6 bases and V by 6 bases; bases with no gene match: 7.

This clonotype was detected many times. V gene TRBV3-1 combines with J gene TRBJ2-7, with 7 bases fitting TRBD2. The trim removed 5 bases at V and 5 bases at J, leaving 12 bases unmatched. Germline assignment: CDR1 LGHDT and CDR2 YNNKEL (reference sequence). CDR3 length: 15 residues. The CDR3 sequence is CASSFFGGSAHEQYF. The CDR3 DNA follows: TGTGCCAGCAGCTTCTTCGGCGGGAGTGCGCACGAGCAGTACTTC.

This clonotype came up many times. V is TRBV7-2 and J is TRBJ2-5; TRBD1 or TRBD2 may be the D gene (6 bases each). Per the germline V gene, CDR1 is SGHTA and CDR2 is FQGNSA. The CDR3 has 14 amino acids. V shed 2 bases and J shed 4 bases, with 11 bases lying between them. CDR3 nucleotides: TGTGCCAGCAGCTTACAGGGGAGGTTAGAGACCCAGTACTTC. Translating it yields CASSLQGRLETQYF. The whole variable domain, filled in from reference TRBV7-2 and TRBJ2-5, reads GAGVSQSPSNKVTEKGKDVELRCDPISGHTALYWYRQSLGQGLEFLIYFQGNSAPDKSGLPSDRFSAERTGGSVSTLTIQRTQQEDSAVYLCASSLQGRLETQYFGPGTRLLVL.

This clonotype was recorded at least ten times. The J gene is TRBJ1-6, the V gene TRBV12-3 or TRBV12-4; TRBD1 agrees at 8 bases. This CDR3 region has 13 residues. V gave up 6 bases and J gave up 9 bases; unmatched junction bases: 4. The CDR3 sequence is CASSQGAVSPLHF. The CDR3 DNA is TGTGCCAGCAGCCAGGGGGCAGTTTCACCCCTCCACTTT.

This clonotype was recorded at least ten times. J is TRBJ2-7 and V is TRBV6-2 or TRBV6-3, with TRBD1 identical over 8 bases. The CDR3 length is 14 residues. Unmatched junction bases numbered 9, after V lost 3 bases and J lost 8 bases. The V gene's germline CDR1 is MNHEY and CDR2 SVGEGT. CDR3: CASSYFGTGEKQYF. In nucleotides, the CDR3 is TGTGCCAGCAGTTATTTCGGGACAGGCGAAAAGCAGTACTTC.

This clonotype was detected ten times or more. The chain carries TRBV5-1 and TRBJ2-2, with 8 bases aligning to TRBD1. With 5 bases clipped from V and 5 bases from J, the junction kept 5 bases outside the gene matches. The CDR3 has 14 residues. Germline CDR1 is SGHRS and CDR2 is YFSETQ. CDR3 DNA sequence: TGCGCCAGCAGACCAGGGGGCGCAACCGGGGAGCTGTTTTTT. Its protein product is CASRPGGATGELFF.

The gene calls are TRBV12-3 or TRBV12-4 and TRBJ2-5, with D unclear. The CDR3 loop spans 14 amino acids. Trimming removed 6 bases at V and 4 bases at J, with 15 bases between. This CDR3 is CASRFVMGGETQYF. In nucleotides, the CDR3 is TGTGCCAGCAGATTTGTTATGGGTGGAGAGACCCAGTACTTC.

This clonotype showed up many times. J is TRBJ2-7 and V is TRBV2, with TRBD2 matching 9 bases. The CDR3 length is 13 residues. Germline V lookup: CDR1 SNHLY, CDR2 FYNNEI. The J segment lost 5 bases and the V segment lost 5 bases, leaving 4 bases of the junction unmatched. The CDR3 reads CASSWTSVNEQYF. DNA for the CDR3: TGTGCCAGCAGTTGGACTAGCGTCAACGAGCAGTACTTC.

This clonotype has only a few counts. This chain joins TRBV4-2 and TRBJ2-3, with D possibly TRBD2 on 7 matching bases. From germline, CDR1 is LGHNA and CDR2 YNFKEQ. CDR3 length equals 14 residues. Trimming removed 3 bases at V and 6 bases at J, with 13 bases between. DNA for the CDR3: TGTGCCAGCAGCCATGGTAGGGGGGGGGATACGCAGTATTTT. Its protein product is CASSHGRGGDTQYF.

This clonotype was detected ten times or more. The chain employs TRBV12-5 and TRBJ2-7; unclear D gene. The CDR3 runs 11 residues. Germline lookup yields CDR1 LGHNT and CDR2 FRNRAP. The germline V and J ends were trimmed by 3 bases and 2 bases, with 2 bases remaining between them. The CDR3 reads CASGFAYEQYF. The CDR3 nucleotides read TGTGCTAGTGGTTTCGCCTACGAGCAGTACTTC.

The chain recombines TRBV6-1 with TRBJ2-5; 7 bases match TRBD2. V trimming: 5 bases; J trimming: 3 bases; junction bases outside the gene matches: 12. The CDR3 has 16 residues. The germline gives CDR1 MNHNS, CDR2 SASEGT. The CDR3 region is CASSRSAGIFKETQYF. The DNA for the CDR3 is TGTGCCAGCAGTCGGTCAGCGGGAATCTTTAAAGAGACCCAGTACTTC.

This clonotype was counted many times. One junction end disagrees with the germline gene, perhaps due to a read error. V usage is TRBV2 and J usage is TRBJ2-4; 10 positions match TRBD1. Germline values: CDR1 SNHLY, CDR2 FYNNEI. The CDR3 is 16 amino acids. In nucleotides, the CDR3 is TGTGCCAGCAGGCCGGGACAGGGGATAGCCAAAAACATTAAGTACTTC. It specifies CASRPGQGIAKNIKYF.

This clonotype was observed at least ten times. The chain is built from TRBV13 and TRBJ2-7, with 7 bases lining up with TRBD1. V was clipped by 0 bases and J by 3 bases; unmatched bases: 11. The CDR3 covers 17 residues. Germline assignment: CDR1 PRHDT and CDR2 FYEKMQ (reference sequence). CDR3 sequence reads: CASSLGLKGTVSYEQYF. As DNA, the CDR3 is TGTGCCAGCAGCTTAGGGTTAAAGGGGACAGTCAGCTACGAGCAGTACTTC.